This record looks at one T cell receptor beta chain sequence and its context. This clonotype was observed many times. Its antigen has not been determined. Base qualities were left out, and no much larger clone turns up one base away. This specimen belongs to a study of read filtering for tumor transcriptome and immune sequencing (dated by TCRdb to about 2020). Study-level background: The cohort consisted of 17 to 20 male and 14 female patients, with a mean age of around 60 years and an age range of about 45 to 90. By revised international staging, eight or nine patients were R-ISS I, about 17 were R-ISS II and 6 or 7 were R-ISS III. Whole-transcriptome libraries were prepared with the TruSeq RNA Access Library Prep Kit after DNase treatment. Per sample, about 4.05 to 11 million TCR-region mapped reads were obtained with IR-seq, compared with only 85 to 1273 with RNA-seq. The study compared TCR repertoires from targeted immune repertoire sequencing and bulk whole-transcriptome sequencing run on the same bone marrow samples. A main aim was a read-filtering strategy for immune repertoire data, specifically whether clonotypes supported by a single read should be removed. What the authors observed across the whole study: In IR-seq, roughly four fifths of clonotypes but 3% to 4.5% of total reads were represented by single-read clonotypes, whereas in RNA-seq, 74.6% of clonotypes and around 45% of reads were represented by single-read clonotypes. The sorted CD138-negative fraction was composed of a mixed bone marrow immune population rather than of purified T cells. The correlation between IR-seq and RNA-seq shared clonotype proportions rose when single-read clonotypes were removed. Compared with RNA-seq, IR-seq captured clonotypes at much higher depth and more reliably, and a smaller IR-seq throughput was enough to identify most shared clonotypes.

Starting from approximately 400 ng RNA, TCR libraries were constructed with the Immunoverse kit using molecular barcoded adaptors that cover the alpha/delta and beta/gamma chains. TCR library preparation was performed with the same RNA that was used for transcriptome sequencing. TCR libraries were sequenced on an Illumina HiSeq 4000 with 2 x 150 cycles. The original pipeline was this. MiXCR aligned TCR reads to human V, D, J and C references and assembled the aligned reads into CDR3 clonotypes, with quality filtering and error correction included. Clonotype counts and gene usage diversity were analyzed with the tcR package in R. For inspection of raw mapping reads, RNA-seq reads were mapped by STAR aligner version 2.5.3a onto GRCh37 of the human genome. To test the effect of sequencing depth on detected clonotypes, IR-seq fastq files were randomly downsampled using Seqtk 1.3. Clones were called with MiXCR by TCRdb after fastp trimmed the public reads at Q25, and only in-frame beta chains were retained. Each CDR3 protein appears once, grouped with its most common genes and DNA. TCRdb, not the authors, supplied the V and J calls. The sample records roughly 130,000 distinct CDR3 sequences, 13% of which are singletons. The ten biggest clones cover 11% of the sample.

Each patient had bone marrow sampled at the time of active disease. Isolation of bone marrow mononuclear cells was performed by Ficoll-Hypaque density gradient centrifugation. Myeloma plasma cells were removed and CD138-negative cells were obtained by negative selection following labeling with CD138 magnetic microbeads on a MACS separator. Flow cytometry with CD138 antibodies on an Attune NxT was used to check how pure the isolated cells were. Total RNA was extracted using TRIzol reagent and was quantified on a NanoDrop spectrophotometer. Paired RNA-seq and IR-seq were performed on the CD138-negative bone marrow sample of each patient. The source is a donor over 35 with multiple myeloma. The specimen sequenced was a population of CD138-negative cells sorted from bone marrow. The cell subset or site label, as the study defines it: bone marrow mononuclear cells depleted of CD138+ plasma/myeloma cells by negative magnetic selection.

The sequenced DNA is TGCGCCAGCAAACTCGAGGGGAGCACAGATACGCAGTATTTT. This is translated as CASKLEGSTDTQYF. The chain couples TRBV5-1 to TRBJ2-3; the D call is possibly TRBD1 or TRBD2, each sharing 5 bases. Trimming at the junction amounts to 6 bases on V and 0 bases on J, and the germline ends lie 11 bases apart. Reading from cysteine to phenylalanine, the CDR3 counts 14 amino acids. CDR3 DNA only is kept here, 42 bases in frame from base 1. The germline V gene gives CDR1 as SGHRS and CDR2 as YFSETQ.